This T cell receptor (beta chain) was sequenced in a study of T cell responses to AZD1222 COVID-19 vaccine. Sequencing used immunoSEQ multiplex PCR; TCRdb keeps in-frame clones, though not all of them. The sample contains 150,000 or so clones, just over 90% of which appear only once. The germline gives CDR1 SGHAT, CDR2 FQNNGV. This CDR3 contains 15 residues. Deletions cut 2 bases from V and 2 bases from J, with 10 bases between. The specimen comprised peripheral blood, sampled on day 0 of AZD1222 vaccination. The receptor was isolated from an adult in good health. The chain uses TRBV11-2 and TRBJ2-4; TRBD2 might be the D (6 bases). The CDR3 DNA follows: TGTGCCAGCAGCTTAAGTGGAGGGACCAAAAACATTCAGTACTTC. As protein: CASSLSGGTKNIQYF.